This TCR beta chain was observed in a study of graft-versus-host responses after intestinal transplantation. On the study more broadly: Each transplant was multivisceral, liver-intestinal, or isolated intestinal.

The J segment lost 3 bases and the V segment lost 0 bases, leaving 6 bases of the junction unmatched. This CDR3 spans 15 amino acids. CDR1 and CDR2 from the germline V gene are SGHKS and YYEKEE (reference sequence). Remarks on this clone: Its matching antigen is unknown.

Profiled with immunoSEQ multiplex PCR; TCRdb holds only in-frame clones, not every one. The table records around 130,000 clones, around nine tenths of them present only once. Study results and caveats: Researchers found peak circulating GvH clone levels linked to early post-transplant HvG declines. GvH clones were found in recipient marrow; some appeared first in ileum or blood. Within the allografts of patients who had graft-donor T cell macrochimerism, graft-versus-host to host-versus-graft clonal ratios were high.

This specimen consisted of unstimulated CD4+ T cells sorted from spleen or lymph node cells, obtained before intestinal transplant. This sequence joins TRBV5-5 and TRBJ2-7; 7 bases agree with TRBD1. The clonotype originates from a human donor who received an intestinal transplant. CDR3 DNA: TGTGCCAGCAGCTTGGCGGGGACAGAACACTACGAGCAGTACTTC. Amino acids: CASSLAGTEHYEQYF.